This entry lists 10 T cell receptor beta chains sequenced from one sample in a study of blood T cell repertoires in COVID-19. Here immunoSEQ multiplex PCR was the method, and the copy in TCRdb shows in-frame clones only, minus some. The sample yields about 140,000 clones, more than 80% seen once. The sample consisted of peripheral blood. These receptors were obtained from a human donor in a cohort sampled during active COVID-19.

CDR3 region: CASNNQDILNTEAFF. As DNA, the CDR3 is TGTGCCAGCAACAACCAGGACATTTTGAACACTGAAGCTTTCTTT. The chain employs TRBV7-2 and TRBJ1-1; a possible D gene is TRBD1 (5 bases). The CDR3 length is 15 residues. In germline, CDR1 is SGHTA, CDR2 FQGNSA. Between the trimmed V and J ends, which lost 7 bases and 0 bases, there was a span of 15 bases.

The CDR3 sequence: CASSQQGNTEAFF. In DNA form, the CDR3 reads TGTGCCAGCAGCCAACAGGGGAACACTGAAGCTTTCTTT. The chain recombines TRBV7-3 with TRBJ1-1; TRBD1 might be the D (6 bases). Germline V gene data show CDR1 as SGHTA and CDR2 as FQGTGA. Between the trimmed V and J ends, which lost 5 bases and 1 base, there was a span of 8 bases. The CDR3 runs 13 residues.

The chain links TRBV6-1 to TRBJ2-1; 8 bases map to TRBD2. V lost 2 bases, J lost 5 bases, and 5 bases stayed unmatched. CDR1 is MNHNS, CDR2 SASEGT, per germline. The CDR3 length is 15 residues. The CDR3 reads CASSESAGGHNEQFF. CDR3 nucleotide sequence: TGTGCCAGCAGTGAATCGGCGGGGGGCCACAATGAGCAGTTCTTC.

The V and J genes are TRBV6-5 and TRBJ1-4, with no clear D. Trimming shortened V by 5 bases and J by 0 bases, and 7 bases separated the two germline ends. Germline CDR1 reads MNHEY; CDR2 reads SVGAGI. The CDR3 is 14 amino acids. The chain's CDR3 is CASSRSATNEKLFF. The CDR3 region has the DNA TGTGCCAGCAGTAGGAGTGCAACTAATGAAAAACTGTTTTTT.

The chain joins TRBV7-9 to TRBJ2-1; 11 bases map to TRBD2. Trimming took 5 bases from V and 7 from J; bases not matched to a gene: 10. Per the germline V gene, CDR1 is SEHNR and CDR2 is FQNEAQ (reference sequence). The CDR3 runs 16 residues. The CDR3 is CASSPRLAGYYNEQFF. The CDR3 DNA follows: TGTGCCAGCAGCCCTAGACTAGCGGGGTACTATAATGAGCAGTTCTTC.

The chain is built from TRBV7-9 and TRBJ1-5; a possible D gene is TRBD1 (6 bases). Per germline, CDR1 SEHNR and CDR2 FQNEAQ (reference sequence). The CDR3 runs 13 residues. With 5 bases removed from V and 4 bases from J, the gap between germline ends came to 9 bases. CDR3 amino acids: CASSDTGNQPQHF. CDR3 DNA sequence: TGTGCCAGCAGCGACACAGGGAATCAGCCCCAGCATTTT.

The V call is TRBV28, the J call TRBJ2-2, with a weak D call TRBD1 (5 bases). V was clipped by 5 bases and J by 0 bases, with 10 bases between them. Germline V gene sequence: CDR1 MDHEN, CDR2 SYDVKM. The CDR3 totals 15 residues. This chain's CDR3 is CASSRQGSNTGELFF. The DNA for the CDR3 is TGTGCCAGCAGTCGGCAGGGATCGAACACCGGGGAGCTGTTTTTT. Combining the CDR3 with reference TRBV28 and TRBJ2-2 gives the whole variable domain DVKVTQSSRYLVKRTGEKVFLECVQDMDHENMFWYRQDPGLGLRLIYFSYDVKMKEKGDIPEGYSVSREKKERFSLILESASTNQTSMYLCASSRQGSNTGELFFGEGSRLTVL.

This chain's CDR3 is CASSLVPGVGTDTQYF. Written as DNA, the CDR3 is TGCGCCAGCAGCTTGGTCCCCGGGGTCGGCACAGATACGCAGTATTTT. The chain has TRBV5-1 and TRBJ2-3, with a possible D match to TRBD2 (5 bases). The germline gives CDR1 SGHRS, CDR2 YFSETQ. Deletions cut 0 bases from V and 1 base from J, with 12 bases between. The CDR3 is 16 residues long.

This clone was seen only a few times. CDR3 sequence (DNA): TGTGCCAGCTCACTAAGAAGCATGAACACTGAAGCTTTCTTT. The encoded protein is CASSLRSMNTEAFF. The V call is TRBV7-2, the J call TRBJ1-1; D is unresolved. In germline, CDR1 is SGHTA, CDR2 FQGNSA. The CDR3 consists of 14 residues. Trimming stripped 8 bases from V and 0 bases from J, with 13 bases between.

The chain has TRBV7-2 and TRBJ1-6; D remains unclear. Trimming pared 3 bases from V and 5 bases from J, leaving 8 bases between. This CDR3 is built from 14 residues. CDR1 is SGHTA, CDR2 FQGNSA, per germline. CDR3: CASSLEVDNSPLHF. The CDR3 bases are TGTGCCAGCAGCTTGGAGGTAGATAATTCACCCCTCCACTTT. The whole variable domain, filled in from reference TRBV7-2 and TRBJ1-6, reads GAGVSQSPSNKVTEKGKDVELRCDPISGHTALYWYRQSLGQGLEFLIYFQGNSAPDKSGLPSDRFSAERTGGSVSTLTIQRTQQEDSAVYLCASSLEVDNSPLHFGNGTRLTVT.